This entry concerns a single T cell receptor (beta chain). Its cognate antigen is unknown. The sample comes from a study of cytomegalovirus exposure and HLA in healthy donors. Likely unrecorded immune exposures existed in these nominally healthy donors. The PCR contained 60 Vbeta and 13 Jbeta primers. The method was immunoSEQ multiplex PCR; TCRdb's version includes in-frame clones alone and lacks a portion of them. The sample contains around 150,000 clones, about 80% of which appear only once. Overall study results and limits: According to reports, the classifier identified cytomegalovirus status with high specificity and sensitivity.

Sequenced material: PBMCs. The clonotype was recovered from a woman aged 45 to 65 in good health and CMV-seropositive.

The CDR3: CASRPGSGVEKLFF. In DNA form, the CDR3 reads TGTGCCAGCAGACCCGGGAGTGGGGTTGAAAAACTGTTTTTT. The rearrangement links TRBV6-5 to TRBJ1-4; D remains unclear. The V end lost 6 bases, the J end lost 7 bases, and 15 bases lay between the germline ends. CDR1 and CDR2 (germline): MNHEY, SVGAGI. The CDR3 has 14 amino acids.